Below, one TCR beta chain is given with its context. No antigen is known for it. Primers for the PCR totalled 60 Vbeta and 13 Jbeta. The assay was immunoSEQ multiplex PCR, and TCRdb's table has in-frame clones only and misses some. The repertoire holds 150,000 or so clones, with approximately 80% as singletons. The data belong to a study of cytomegalovirus exposure and HLA in healthy donors. General study points: In a later analysis, specific HLA alleles were associated with 15,000 to 20,000 TCR beta sequences at a 0.05 false discovery rate.

The sample taken for sequencing was PBMCs. This TCR was recovered from a man aged 25-45 years in good health and CMV-seropositive.

The DNA of the CDR3 is TGCACCAGCAGCCCCAGACAGGGGGCCTCTGAAGCTTTCTTT. Encoded protein: CTSSPRQGASEAFF. This chain joins TRBV1 and TRBJ1-1; TRBD1, the table's D call, was not compared with the DNA. TRBV1 is listed as a pseudogene. This CDR3 is 14 amino acids long.